The sequence of this T cell receptor (beta chain) was determined in a study of T cells in Graves' hyperthyroidism and ophthalmopathy. Study summary: Sampling of peripheral blood happened at initial diagnosis, prior to any treatment. Study-wide results and limits: Appearing also in blood were most of the thyroid clonotypes expanded above 0.001.

Exclusion of patients followed from uncontrolled infection, other autoimmune disease, pregnancy or lactation. Using more than 7.5 ml of fresh peripheral blood, PBMCs were prepared. This clonotype was seen repeatedly, ten times or more. Its antigen remains unidentified. What was amplified from RNA transcripts were TCR beta CDR3 regions. A set of HTBI primers served as the primers for a first-round RT-PCR of the TCR CDR3. TCRdb recomputed calls from the multiplex PCR reads with MiXCR, one row per CDR3 protein. The table has around 350,000 distinct CDR3 sequences, approximately 20% seen once. The length of the CDR3 is 13 residues. Germline V gene lookup returns CDR1 LNHDA and CDR2 SQIVND (reference sequence). The V gene lost 3 bases and the J gene lost 1 base, with 6 bases spanning the gap.

V gene TRBV19 combines with J gene TRBJ1-1; D gene unclear. The specimen was blood. The receptor was isolated from a woman aged 18-29 years with Graves' hyperthyroidism. The CDR3 DNA reads as TGTGCCAGTAGTATCACAGCGAACACTGAAGCTTTCTTT. This sequence encodes CASSITANTEAFF. The full variable domain, its missing parts supplied by reference TRBV19 and TRBJ1-1, is DGGITQSPKYLFRKEGQNVTLSCEQNLNHDAMYWYRQDPGQGLRLIYYSQIVNDFQKGDIAEGYSVSREKKESFPLTVTSAQKNPTAFYLCASSITANTEAFFGQGTRLTVV.